These T cell receptor beta chains were read from a single sample in a study of blood T cell repertoires in COVID-19. TCRdb keeps only in-frame clones here, not all; method: immunoSEQ multiplex PCR. In the table there are 250,000 to 350,000 clones, about nine tenths of which are singletons. The sample taken for sequencing was peripheral blood. The receptor set was obtained from a woman younger than 45 who had recovered from COVID-19. Each CDR3 is given with its conserved first and last residue. A D gene is named only where the DNA matches it firmly. A clone size is listed for some rows: how often the clone was seen (once, few, many), or a class if it is expanded.

clone_size	v_call	j_call	d_call	cdr3_nt	cdr3_aa
-	TRBV6-6	TRBJ1-4	TRBD1	TGTGCCAGCAGTTACCCCGGGACAGGGGGTAACGAAAAACTGTTTTTT	CASSYPGTGGNEKLFF
few	TRBV6-6	TRBJ1-2	TRBD1	TGTGCCAGCAGCAAACAGGGGGATGGCTACACCTTC	CASSKQGDGYTF
-	TRBV19	TRBJ2-3	TRBD2	TGTGCCAGTAGTATCGATGGTCTAGCGGGGGGCCGAGGCACAGATACGCAGTATTTT	CASSIDGLAGGRGTDTQYF
-	TRBV5-4	TRBJ2-2	TRBD1	TGTGCCAGCAGCTCGGGCGGACAGGGGAACACCGGGGAGCTGTTTTTT	CASSSGGQGNTGELFF
once	TRBV19	TRBJ2-1	TRBD2	TGTGCCAGTTCCGGGGGGGGCCGAAATGAGCAGTTCTTC	CASSGGGRNEQFF
-	TRBV2	TRBJ2-3	TRBD1	TGTGCCAGAGAGCCGTCAGGACAGGGAAGGTCTACGCAGTATTTT	CAREPSGQGRSTQYF
-	TRBV4-1	TRBJ2-1	TRBD2	TGCGCCAGCAGCCCCGGTGGGAGGACTAGCGGGGCGAGCTCCTACAATGAGCAGTTCTTC	CASSPGGRTSGASSYNEQFF
-	TRBV2	TRBJ2-5	-	TGTGCCAGCAGGTTCCTGACTAGTGGGCAAGAGACCCAGTACTTC	CASRFLTSGQETQYF
-	TRBV30	TRBJ2-2	TRBD1	TGTGCCTGGAGGAAGGGGGCGTGGACCGGGGAGCTGTTTTTT	CAWRKGAWTGELFF
few	TRBV15	TRBJ2-3	TRBD2	TGTGCCACCAGCAGGCTAGCGGGGGCCACAGATACGCAGTATTTT	CATSRLAGATDTQYF
-	TRBV6-6	TRBJ2-5	-	TGTGCCAGCAGCCTCAGAGAGACCCAGTACTTC	CASSLRETQYF
-	TRBV4-2	TRBJ1-1	-	TGTGCCAGCAGCCAAGATCTGGTCGGGGAAGCTTTCTTT	CASSQDLVGEAFF
-	TRBV20-1	TRBJ2-1	-	TGCAGTGCTACGGAAGGGGGGGCCCAGTTCTTC	CSATEGGAQFF
-	TRBV6-5	TRBJ1-1	-	TGTGCCAGCAGTTACTCGAGGGTATCGGCTGAAGCTTTCTTT	CASSYSRVSAEAFF
-	TRBV5-4	TRBJ1-1	-	TGTGCCAGCAGCCCCGGGGGTTTCACGAACACTGAAGCTTTCTTT	CASSPGGFTNTEAFF
few	TRBV5-4	TRBJ2-1	TRBD2	TGTGCCAGCAGCCCGGCAAGCGGGGTAGCCTACAATGAGCAGTTCTTC	CASSPASGVAYNEQFF
-	TRBV11-3	TRBJ2-1	TRBD2	TGTGCCAGCGCCCAGACTAGCGGGGGCCGGTATATTGAGCAGTTCTTC	CASAQTSGGRYIEQFF
-	TRBV5-1	TRBJ1-2	TRBD1	TGCGCCAGCAGCTTGGAGGGGGCTCGATATGGCTACACCTTC	CASSLEGARYGYTF
-	TRBV5-1	TRBJ2-2	TRBD1	TGCGCCAGCAGCTTAGGACAGGTGCAACACACCGGGGAGCTGTTTTTT	CASSLGQVQHTGELFF
-	TRBV10-3	TRBJ2-3	-	TGTGCCATCAGGGGGGACTCTAGCACAGATACGCAGTATTTT	CAIRGDSSTDTQYF
-	TRBV2	TRBJ1-6	-	TGTGCCAGCAGTGGACAGAATAATTCACCCCTCCACTTT	CASSGQNNSPLHF